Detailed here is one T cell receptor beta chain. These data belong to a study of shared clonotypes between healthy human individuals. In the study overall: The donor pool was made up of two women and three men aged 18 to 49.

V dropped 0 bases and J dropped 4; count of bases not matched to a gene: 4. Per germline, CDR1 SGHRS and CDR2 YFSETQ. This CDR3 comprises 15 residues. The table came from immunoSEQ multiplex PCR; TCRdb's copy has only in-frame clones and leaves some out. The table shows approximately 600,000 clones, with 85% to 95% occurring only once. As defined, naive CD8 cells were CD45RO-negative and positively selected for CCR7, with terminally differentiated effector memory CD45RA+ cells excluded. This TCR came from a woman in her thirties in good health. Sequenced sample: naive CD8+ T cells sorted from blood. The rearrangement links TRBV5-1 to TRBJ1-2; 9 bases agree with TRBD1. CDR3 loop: CASSLGTGASYGYTF. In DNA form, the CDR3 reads TGCGCCAGCAGCTTGGGGACAGGGGCGAGCTATGGCTACACCTTC.